The rows below give T cell receptor beta chains drawn from one sample of a study of shared clonotypes between healthy human individuals. Clones were read by immunoSEQ multiplex PCR, and TCRdb kept only the in-frame ones, dropping some. Among over a million clones, over 95% were seen once, and the ten largest hold more than 0.9%. The sample comprised naive CD4+ T cells sorted from blood. The origin of the receptors is a man aged 25 to 40 in good health. CDR3s include the opening cysteine and the closing phenylalanine or tryptophan.

j_gene: TRBJ2-3; v_gene: TRBV10-1; len: 15; CDR3aa: CASSTGTGITDTQYF
j_gene: TRBJ1-1; v_gene: TRBV30; len: 15; CDR3aa: CAWSRRRESGTEAFF
j_gene: TRBJ2-3; v_gene: TRBV27; len: 16; CDR3aa: CASSFRDRSSVDTQYF
j_gene: TRBJ1-2; v_gene: TRBV7-9; len: 12; CDR3aa: CASSFARASYTF
j_gene: TRBJ1-4; v_gene: TRBV9; len: 14; CDR3aa: CASSVAAGDEKLFF
j_gene: TRBJ2-1; v_gene: TRBV9; len: 16; CDR3aa: CASSVVGVGLVGEQFF
j_gene: TRBJ2-7; v_gene: TRBV28; len: 18; CDR3aa: CASSFDRGRRFGFYEQYF
j_gene: TRBJ2-7; v_gene: TRBV27; len: 14; CDR3aa: CASSGLTSSYEQYF
j_gene: TRBJ1-2; v_gene: TRBV5-4; len: 16; CDR3aa: CASSFGQGARTYGYTF
j_gene: TRBJ2-1; v_gene: TRBV6-5; len: 12; CDR3aa: CAIGTSRPEQFF
j_gene: TRBJ2-7; v_gene: TRBV10-1; len: 14; CDR3aa: CASSEGTGGYEQYF
j_gene: TRBJ2-2; v_gene: TRBV11-3; len: 16; CDR3aa: CASSPGHDKNTGELFF
j_gene: TRBJ2-3; v_gene: TRBV11-3; len: 15; CDR3aa: CASSSGGPRTDTQYF
j_gene: TRBJ2-1; v_gene: TRBV27; len: 16; CDR3aa: CASSSERAYRAGEQFF
j_gene: TRBJ1-1; v_gene: TRBV30; len: 13; CDR3aa: CAWSVQGSAEAFF
j_gene: TRBJ2-1; v_gene: TRBV5-8; len: 15; CDR3aa: CASTFSGRAYNEQFF
j_gene: TRBJ1-2; v_gene: TRBV28; len: 15; CDR3aa: CASSPGDRGVHGYTF
j_gene: TRBJ2-6; v_gene: TRBV5-1; len: 18; CDR3aa: CASSVSLQGGAGANVLTF
j_gene: TRBJ1-2; v_gene: TRBV7-2; len: 14; CDR3aa: CASSLNQAGYGYTF
j_gene: TRBJ2-7; v_gene: TRBV19; len: 19; CDR3aa: CASSIDPIKEGDLSYEQYF
j_gene: TRBJ1-1; v_gene: TRBV28; len: 14; CDR3aa: CASSLGVKNTEAFF
j_gene: TRBJ2-1; v_gene: TRBV6-5; len: 12; CDR3aa: CASGGSYNEQFF
j_gene: TRBJ1-1; v_gene: TRBV6-5; len: 15; CDR3aa: CASSYPGQMNTEAFF
j_gene: TRBJ1-5; v_gene: TRBV5-8; len: 17; CDR3aa: CASSWGDDGYSNQPQHF
j_gene: TRBJ2-2; v_gene: TRBV7-3; len: 18; CDR3aa: CASSTRGLGAANTGELFF
j_gene: TRBJ2-5; v_gene: TRBV10-3; len: 13; CDR3aa: CAISTSDQGAQYF
j_gene: TRBJ2-1; v_gene: TRBV5-6; len: 15; CDR3aa: CASTLGVSSYNEQFF
j_gene: TRBJ2-7; v_gene: TRBV5-1; len: 14; CDR3aa: CASSLGPTDYEQYF
j_gene: TRBJ1-1; v_gene: TRBV7-9; len: 13; CDR3aa: CASIPPENTEAFF
j_gene: TRBJ1-1; v_gene: TRBV7-2; len: 13; CDR3aa: CASSRTGFTEAFF
j_gene: TRBJ1-3; v_gene: TRBV7-9; len: 15; CDR3aa: CASSLAEGRANTIYF
j_gene: TRBJ1-5; v_gene: TRBV5-6; len: 15; CDR3aa: CASSLGARGNQPQHF
j_gene: TRBJ2-3; v_gene: TRBV4-3; len: 16; CDR3aa: CASSPRLAGGTDTQYF
j_gene: TRBJ1-4; v_gene: TRBV7-9; len: 15; CDR3aa: CASSSNRGANEKLFF
j_gene: TRBJ2-1; v_gene: TRBV28; len: 14; CDR3aa: CASSRLADYNEQFF
j_gene: TRBJ1-5; v_gene: TRBV28; len: 14; CDR3aa: CASSFQGRDQPQHF
j_gene: TRBJ1-2; v_gene: TRBV27; len: 15; CDR3aa: CASSLQFDRFLGYTF
j_gene: TRBJ2-7; v_gene: TRBV9; len: 16; CDR3aa: CASSVAPGTGWYEQYF
j_gene: TRBJ2-7; v_gene: TRBV20-1; len: 9; CDR3aa: CSTGGEQYF
j_gene: TRBJ2-7; v_gene: TRBV4-3; len: 13; CDR3aa: CASSRGQTYEQYF
j_gene: TRBJ1-4; v_gene: TRBV6-6; len: 16; CDR3aa: CASSTTGGRTNEKLFF
j_gene: TRBJ2-7; v_gene: TRBV18; len: 13; CDR3aa: CASSPGTDYEQYF
j_gene: TRBJ2-1; v_gene: TRBV29-1; len: 14; CDR3aa: CSVDGKASTIGQFF
j_gene: TRBJ2-1; v_gene: TRBV11-2; len: 16; CDR3aa: CASSLEYGSSYNEQFF
j_gene: TRBJ1-4; v_gene: TRBV5-1; len: 14; CDR3aa: CASSLDQPNEKLFF
j_gene: TRBJ2-7; v_gene: TRBV7-3; len: 15; CDR3aa: CASSLTSGRQYEQYF
j_gene: TRBJ2-2; v_gene: TRBV15; len: 18; CDR3aa: CATSRRHGPRGSPGELFF
j_gene: TRBJ2-3; v_gene: TRBV7-9; len: 12; CDR3aa: CASSSDSDTQYF